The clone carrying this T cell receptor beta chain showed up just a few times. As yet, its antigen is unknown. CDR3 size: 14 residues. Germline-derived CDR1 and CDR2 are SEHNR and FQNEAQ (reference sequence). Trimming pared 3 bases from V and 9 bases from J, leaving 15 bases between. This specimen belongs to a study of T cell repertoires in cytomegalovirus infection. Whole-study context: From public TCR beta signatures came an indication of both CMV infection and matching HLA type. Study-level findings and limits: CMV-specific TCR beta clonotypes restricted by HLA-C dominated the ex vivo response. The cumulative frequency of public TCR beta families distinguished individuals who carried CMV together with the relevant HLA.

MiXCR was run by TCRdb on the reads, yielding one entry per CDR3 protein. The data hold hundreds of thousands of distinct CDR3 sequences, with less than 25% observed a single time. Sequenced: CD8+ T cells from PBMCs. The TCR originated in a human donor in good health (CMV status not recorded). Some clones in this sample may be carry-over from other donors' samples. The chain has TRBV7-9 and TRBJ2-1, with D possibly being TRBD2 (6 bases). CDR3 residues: CASSLGGTRSEQFF. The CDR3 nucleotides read TGTGCCAGCAGCTTGGGGGGTACTAGGAGTGAGCAGTTCTTC.